This T cell receptor beta chain was profiled in a study of blood T cell repertoires in COVID-19. Study information: COVID-19 samples, acute and convalescent, were from the United States, Italy and Spain. Sample material is recorded as cDNA or gDNA derived from T cells, B-cell-depleted T cells, or PBMCs.

The authors' processing: Nucleated cell counts were estimated from reference gene primer amplification. Profiling relied on immunoSEQ multiplex PCR, and the TCRdb table lists in-frame clones only, not all of them. The DNA was the basis for D and trimming; V, J and clone size are from that table. The data hold 100,000 or so clones, with around 87% observed a single time. CDR1 is SGDLS, CDR2 YYNGEE, per germline. CDR3 length: 15 residues. J was trimmed by 3 bases and V by 1 base; bases with no gene match: 6. The chain has TRBV9 and TRBJ2-7, with 8 bases matching TRBD2. The source is a human donor in a cohort sampled during active COVID-19. Sequencing used peripheral blood. The CDR3 nucleotides are TGTGCCAGCAGCGTATCCCTAGCGGGCTTCTACGAGCAGTACTTC. Encoded protein: CASSVSLAGFYEQYF.